The present T cell receptor (beta chain) was sequenced within a study of beta chain features in type 1 diabetes. Study information: Patients did not differ from healthy donors in age, gender or cell yield. Study-wide results and limits: Because the template was cDNA, high-expressing cells might be over-represented.

CDR1 is SEHNR and CDR2 is FQNEAQ in the germline V gene (reference sequence). The CDR3 consists of 15 residues. Losses at the gene ends were 2 bases for V and 5 bases for J; bases not matched to a gene: 6. Concerning this clone: Its antigen is undetermined.

Sorting that relied on CD45RO/CCR7/CD25/CD127/CD95/CD27 yielded CD4+ naive, central memory, regulatory and stem cell-like memory cells. All of the sorted populations showed purity greater than 95%. TCRB transcripts that were expressed got sequenced, as all of the isolated RNA had been reverse transcribed. Using immunoSEQ multiplex PCR, the repertoire was profiled, and TCRdb retains in-frame clones only, with some absent. The sample lists some 200,000 clones; about a tenth were seen once. The sequenced sample was central memory CD4+ T cells from blood. The chain has TRBV7-9 and TRBJ2-7, with 10 bases that match TRBD2. This clonotype was obtained from a young man in good health. CDR3 protein: CASSLPSGRSDEQYF. CDR3 DNA sequence: TGTGCCAGCAGCTTACCTAGCGGGAGATCTGACGAGCAGTACTTC.